One sample yielded the 8 T cell receptor beta chains listed below, sequenced in a study of identical twins (TCRdb year 2016). Libraries were made using 5' RACE. The listed sequencing device is Illumina HiSeq 2000. TCRdb redid the processing of the public reads, applying fastp at Q25 and MiXCR, and retained in-frame beta chains. Under each unique CDR3 protein, matching rows form one entry showing the most common genes and DNA. This sample has about 450,000 distinct CDR3 sequences in its table, and less than 20% of those were observed once. The top ten hold 9% to 15% of the sample. The sample consisted of naive T cells sorted from blood. The sample's cell subset or site label is to be understood as: cells isolated with a human naive T-cell isolation kit. All receptors derive from a man in his forties or fifties in good health.

This chain joins TRBV7-9 and TRBJ2-7, with no clear D. The CDR3 extends over 13 amino acids. Per the germline V gene, CDR1 is SEHNR and CDR2 is FQNEAQ (reference sequence). V gave up 7 bases and J gave up 1 base, with 11 bases separating them. CDR3 DNA sequence: TGTGCCAGCACCGCTGCCGCGTCCTACGAGCAGTACTTC. Translating it yields CASTAAASYEQYF.

This clonotype was counted many times. The genes are TRBV7-3 and TRBJ2-1, with 7 positions matching TRBD1. The ends lost 5 bases at V and 7 bases at J; junction bases unmatched: 8. The CDR3 totals 14 residues. Germline loops: CDR1 SGHTA, CDR2 FQGTGA. Here the CDR3 reads CASSPGGLKNEQFF. In DNA, the CDR3 is TGTGCCAGCAGCCCAGGGGGTCTGAAAAATGAGCAGTTCTTC.

The sample holds many counts of this clonotype. The CDR3 DNA is TGTGCCTCGGGGGAGGGTTCCTACAATGAGCAGTTCTTC. This sequence encodes CASGEGSYNEQFF. This chain joins TRBV6-1 and TRBJ2-1; 7 bases are a match to TRBD2. In germline, CDR1 is MNHNS, CDR2 SASEGT. The CDR3 is 13 residues long. The J segment lost 1 base and the V segment lost 11 bases, leaving 5 bases of the junction unmatched.

This clonotype was counted between two and nine times. The chain links TRBV7-2 to TRBJ2-3, with D possibly matching TRBD2 (5 bases). Trimming left V 5 bases short and J 9 bases short, with 15 bases between. The germline V gene has CDR1 SGHTA and CDR2 FQGNSA. The CDR3 contains 13 residues. The CDR3 reads CASSPNAGKTQYF. CDR3 nucleotide sequence: TGTGCCAGCAGCCCGAATGCCGGGAAAACGCAGTATTTT.

In its sample, this clonotype was seen many times. The rearrangement links TRBV12-3 or TRBV12-4 to TRBJ2-3; D might be TRBD1 (5 bases). Trimming pared 6 bases from V and 1 base from J, leaving 8 bases between. This CDR3 is 13 amino acids long. CDR3 nucleotide sequence: TGTGCCAGCAGCCCCAGGGGCACAGATACGCAGTATTTT. The encoded protein is CASSPRGTDTQYF.

This clonotype was picked up many times. The V and J genes are TRBV20-1 and TRBJ2-1; tentatively, D is TRBD1 or TRBD2 (5 bases each). The germline CDR1 and CDR2 sequences are DFQATT and SNEGSKA (reference sequence). This CDR3 is built from 14 residues. The ends were cut back, 6 bases at V and 8 bases at J, with 20 bases in the middle. CDR3 amino acids: CSANRLRGLDEQFF. Here the CDR3 DNA reads TGCAGTGCCAATCGACTAAGGGGTTTGGATGAGCAGTTCTTC.

The V and J genes are TRBV30 and TRBJ2-7; D uncertain. Germline CDR1 and CDR2: GTSNPN and SVGIG (reference sequence). V lost 0 bases and J lost 4, with 7 bases in between. The CDR3 runs to 12 residues. For the CDR3, the DNA is TGTGCCTGGAGTGTACCGGGTTACGAGCAGTACTTC. Its protein product is CAWSVPGYEQYF.

V is TRBV7-2 and J is TRBJ2-7, with TRBD2 matching 8 bases. Trimming took 5 bases from V and 4 from J; bases not matched to a gene: 13. The CDR3 totals 16 residues. Germline loops: CDR1 SGHTA, CDR2 FQGNSA. Written as DNA, the CDR3 is TGTGCCAGCAGCCGCCGAGCGGGAGTGAATCCATACGAGCAGTACTTC. Translated, it gives CASSRRAGVNPYEQYF.